This T cell receptor beta chain came from a study of regulatory T cells in long-lasting Graves disease. As for the study in general: The study enrolled newly diagnosed Graves' patients on antithyroid drugs under 3 months. Study-level results: Shared public clonotypes totalled around 2,900 in persistent patients, compared with about a thousand in new patients.

Through Arm-PCR of CDR3 regions and iRepertoire HTBI primers, TCR beta libraries were built. Original processing methods: Identified across the samples were some 67 TRBV segments and 14 TRBJ segments. MiXCR was run by TCRdb on the multiplex PCR reads, yielding one entry per CDR3 protein. These V and J calls originate from TCRdb's pipeline instead of the authors' own analysis. Of a few hundred thousand distinct CDR3 sequences listed, 12% to 15% are singletons. With 5 bases removed from V and 1 base from J, the gap between germline ends came to 20 bases. CDR3 length: 17 residues. Germline assignment: CDR1 SGHAT and CDR2 FQNNGV. There are a few counts of this clonotype. What it recognizes is unknown. Time point of the sample: newly diagnosed GD, antithyroid drugs for less than 3 months. With RNA extracted from PBMCs as input, the TCR library was made. The same specimen was also included in a second study, on T cells in Graves' hyperthyroidism and ophthalmopathy. That work contributes: The TCR CDR3 first-round RT-PCR relied on the HTBI primer set.

V usage is TRBV11-2 and J usage is TRBJ1-2; D uncertain. This receptor was identified in a woman between 45 and 65 years old with Graves disease. The sequences come from peripheral blood mononuclear cells (PBMCs), collected at new diagnosis, from a patient treated with antithyroid drugs. CDR3 loop: CASSPRTNVVINYGYTF. The CDR3 bases are TGTGCCAGCAGCCCCCGGACCAACGTGGTTATTAACTATGGCTACACCTTC.